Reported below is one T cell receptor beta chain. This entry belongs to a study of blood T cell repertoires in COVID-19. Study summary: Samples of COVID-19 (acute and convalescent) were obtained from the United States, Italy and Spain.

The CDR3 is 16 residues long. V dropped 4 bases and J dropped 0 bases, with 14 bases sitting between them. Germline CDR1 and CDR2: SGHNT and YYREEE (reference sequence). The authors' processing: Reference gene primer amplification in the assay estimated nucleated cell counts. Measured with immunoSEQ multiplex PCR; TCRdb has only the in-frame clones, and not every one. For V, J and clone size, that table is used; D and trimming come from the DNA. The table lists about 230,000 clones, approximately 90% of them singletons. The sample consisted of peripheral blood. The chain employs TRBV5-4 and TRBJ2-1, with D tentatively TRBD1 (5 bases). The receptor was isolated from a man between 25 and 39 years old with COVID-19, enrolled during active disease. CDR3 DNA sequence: TGTGCCAGCAGCGGTGACAGTTTTAGCTCCTACAATGAGCAGTTCTTC. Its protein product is CASSGDSFSSYNEQFF.